This T cell receptor beta chain was profiled in a study of blood T cells in healthy people across ages. On the study more broadly: Capture by template switching was about one barcoded beta molecule per two T cells.

Study-wide results and caveats: A strong correlation between TCR beta diversity and naive T cell percentage was seen.

A J-beta primer mix and a sample-barcoded 5' primer were used in a second PCR of roughly 7 to 12 cycles. A template-switch adaptor containing 12 random nucleotides labeled each cDNA molecule. From the 5' RACE reads, TCRdb called clonotypes with MiXCR, one entry per CDR3 protein. Among 1.5 million to 2 million distinct CDR3 sequences listed, roughly 49% were seen once. About this clonotype itself: Its specificity is not known.

V lost 6 bases to trimming and J lost 5 bases, with 14 bases between them. The CDR3 extends over 14 amino acids. From germline, CDR1 is MDHEN and CDR2 SYDVKM. The sample was blood. This sequence was found in a woman between 40 and 55 years old in good health. The chain combines TRBV28 with TRBJ2-1; D gene ambiguous. DNA for the CDR3: TGTGCCAGCAGCCTACGTGTATGGGACAATGAGCAGTTCTTC. Its protein is CASSLRVWDNEQFF.